This T cell receptor (beta chain) is drawn from a study of T cells in tumors after PD-1 blockade. Study-wide background: Each patient got pembrolizumab 200 mg every 3 weeks or cemiplimab 350 mg every 2 weeks. Some patients also took daily vismodegib 150 mg during anti-PD-1 treatment. Peripheral blood samples averaged approximately 35,000 unique clonotypes and about 120,000 templates. Study observations and caveats: Some novel exhausted tumor clones appeared in pre-treatment blood, suggesting peripheral recruitment.

TCRdb's copy holds only in-frame clones and misses some; the assay was immunoSEQ multiplex PCR. The data hold approximately 13,000 clones, with nearly 85% observed a single time. Germline V gene data show CDR1 as LNHNV and CDR2 as YYDKDF (reference sequence). The CDR3 is 16 amino acids. Germline trimming cut 3 bases from V and 1 base from J; bases unmatched to any gene: 6. Regarding this clone: The antigen remains unidentified.

The rearrangement links TRBV15 to TRBJ2-1; 7 nucleotides line up with TRBD2. The sequenced sample was PBMCs, obtained after anti-PD-1 treatment. The origin of this receptor is a human donor with basal cell carcinoma. The CDR3 here is CATSSIAGISYNEQFF. Here the CDR3 DNA reads TGTGCCACCAGCAGCATAGCGGGTATTTCCTACAATGAGCAGTTCTTC.